The 8 T cell receptor beta chains reported below all come from one sample, sequenced in a study of PD-1 blockade in classical Hodgkin lymphoma. The protocol was immunoSEQ multiplex PCR, while the TCRdb copy is restricted to in-frame clones and leaves out a portion. The sample contains 15,000 to 20,000 clones, approximately 70% of which appear only once. Time point denoted: cycle 4 day 1 (C4D1), after less than 7 weeks of nivolumab. The patients all showed relapse after autologous stem cell transplantation, while their brentuximab vedotin exposure varied. Negative magnetic selection isolated CD4+ T cells from thawed PBMCs. Sequenced here: CD4+ T cells from blood, sampled before the fourth cycle of nivolumab. The origin of the receptors is a human donor with classical Hodgkin lymphoma.

This clone was observed a handful of times. The chain combines TRBV28 with TRBJ2-7; 8 nucleotides match TRBD2. Germline trimming cut 7 bases from V and 0 bases from J; bases unmatched to any gene: 8. Germline-derived CDR1 and CDR2 are MDHEN and SYDVKM. The CDR3 spans 15 residues. The CDR3 reads CASTNLAGSSYEQYF. The CDR3, as DNA: TGTGCCAGCACCAACCTAGCGGGTTCCTCCTACGAGCAGTACTTC.

The V call is TRBV7-6, the J call TRBJ2-6, with D unclear. V lost 4 bases and J 0 bases, leaving 4 bases between the germline ends. This CDR3 is 14 amino acids long. The V gene's germline CDR1 is SGHVS and CDR2 FNYEAQ. The CDR3 region has the DNA TGTGCCAGCAGCTCCGTCTCTGGGGCCAACGTCCTGACTTTC. Translated: CASSSVSGANVLTF.

The J gene is TRBJ2-7, the V gene TRBV5-6; D is ambiguous. Per the germline V gene, CDR1 is SGHDT and CDR2 is YYEEEE. V dropped 0 bases and J dropped 0 bases, with 7 bases sitting between them. The CDR3 extends over 14 amino acids. This chain's CDR3 is CASSLVRSSYEQYF. CDR3 in DNA: TGTGCCAGCAGCTTGGTTAGATCCTCCTACGAGCAGTACTTC.

The chain combines TRBV19 with TRBJ2-1; possibly TRBD2 for D (6 bases). The CDR3 has 15 amino acids. V was clipped by 3 bases and J by 3 bases, with 12 bases between them. CDR1 LNHDA and CDR2 SQIVND come from the germline V gene (reference sequence). CDR3 amino acids: CASSMSRGLYNEQFF. CDR3 sequence (DNA): TGTGCCAGTAGTATGTCGCGGGGCCTCTACAATGAGCAGTTCTTC.

This clone has just one count. Written as DNA, the CDR3 is TGTGCCAGCAGCTTCTACATGGACTATGGCTACACCTTC. As protein: CASSFYMDYGYTF. This chain links TRBV5-5 with TRBJ1-2; unclear D gene. Germline-derived CDR1 and CDR2 are SGHKS and YYEKEE (reference sequence). The CDR3 covers 13 residues. Deletions cut 2 bases from V and 3 bases from J, with 8 bases between.

The J gene is TRBJ2-2, the V gene TRBV4-2, with TRBD2 identical over 9 bases. Per germline, CDR1 LGHNA and CDR2 YNFKEQ. J lost 4 bases, V lost 8 bases, and 2 bases had no gene match. The CDR3 is 13 amino acids. CDR3 amino acids: CASLLAGTGELFF. For the CDR3, the DNA is TGTGCCAGCTTACTAGCGGGCACCGGGGAGCTGTTTTTT.

This clone was picked up a small number of times. The chain has TRBV9 and TRBJ2-1; 7 bases line up with TRBD2. V shed 4 bases, J shed 4 bases, and the junction held 11 bases outside the gene matches. The V gene's germline CDR1 is SGDLS and CDR2 YYNGEE. The CDR3 is 16 residues long. The CDR3 is CASSWDYNPPYNEQFF. DNA of the CDR3: TGTGCCAGCAGCTGGGACTACAATCCCCCTTACAATGAGCAGTTCTTC.

This clone appeared once. This chain links TRBV5-4 with TRBJ2-3; 12 bases match TRBD2. Germline V gene sequence: CDR1 SGHNT, CDR2 YYREEE (reference sequence). The length of the CDR3 is 18 residues. Trimming at V came to 4 bases and at J to 0 bases, leaving 9 bases not matched to a gene. The CDR3 reads CASSPLAGGRSSTDTQYF. CDR3 sequence (DNA): TGTGCCAGCAGCCCTCTAGCGGGGGGGCGAAGTAGCACAGATACGCAGTATTTT.